This section outlines one T cell receptor beta chain sequence together with its context. What it binds is unknown. Th1 cells were collected as flow-through following bead selections for CD25, CD56 and CD294. This sample was taken from a study of relationships among human T cell subsets. Broader study findings: Substantial CDR3 sharing among Th1, Th2 and regulatory cells suggested stochastic fate choice. Bead-based sorting did not rule out CD4+CD8+ double-positive cells. Clones with over 100 reads held over 60% of CD8+ cytotoxic sequences.

Germline CDR1 and CDR2: LNHDA and SQIVND (reference sequence). V lost 4 bases to trimming and J lost 1 base, with 14 bases between them. The CDR3 extends over 17 amino acids. Semiquantitative ARM-PCR amplified T cell receptor alpha and beta CDR3 regions from mRNA. Exponential amplification used communal superprimers after tagged nested gene-specific primers in ARM-PCR. TCRdb re-analysed the multiplex PCR reads in MiXCR, keeping a single row per CDR3 protein. The sample lists 13,000 or so distinct CDR3 sequences, around 67% occurring once. The chain carries TRBV19 and TRBJ2-6, with D possibly being TRBD1 or TRBD2 (5 bases each). The sequence derives from a man between 35 and 55 years old in good health. The sample taken for sequencing was CD4+ Th1 cells sorted from blood. The CDR3 bases are TGTGCCAGTAGTAAGGGACCAATGAGGTCTGGGGCCAACGTCCTGACTTTC. As protein: CASSKGPMRSGANVLTF.